This T cell receptor beta chain was identified during a study of control samples from healthy donors and cancer patients. Here immunoSEQ multiplex PCR was the method, and the copy in TCRdb shows in-frame clones only, minus some. The table lists about 95,000 clones, about 85% of them singletons. This clone was counted once. Trimming took 2 bases from V and 5 from J, leaving 9 bases between them. Germline V CDR1 and CDR2: MNHEY, SVGAGI. The CDR3 runs 13 residues. This rearrangement joins TRBV6-5 to TRBJ1-1; D gene uncertain. The sample consisted of blood. The receptor was derived from a man between 25 and 39 years old in good health. The CDR3 sequence is CASSYREYTEAFF. Here the CDR3 DNA reads TGTGCCAGCAGTTACAGGGAATATACTGAAGCTTTCTTT.